The clone carrying this T cell receptor beta chain has a count of ten or more. The data were obtained in a study of early T cells in non-severe SARS-CoV-2 infection. The overall study: Unsorted whole blood bulk RNA was sequenced, with unpaired chains.

Trimming cost V 5 bases and J 6 bases; bases outside gene matches: 11. This CDR3 is built from 16 residues. Separate cDNA molecules each had unique molecular identifiers attached to them. TCRdb re-called the 5' RACE reads through MiXCR, storing one row per CDR3 protein. The sample records about 39,000 distinct CDR3 sequences, 4.5% to 7% being singletons. This sequence was found in an adult who was a healthcare worker with PCR-confirmed SARS-CoV-2 infection or an uninfected control (not recorded which). The sample in question was whole blood, obtained at baseline. This chain uses TRBV12-3 or TRBV12-4 with TRBJ2-1; 9 nucleotides agree with TRBD2. CDR3 in amino acids: CASSEPGNSGSNEQFF. CDR3 sequence (DNA): TGTGCCAGCAGTGAGCCTGGTAATAGCGGGAGCAATGAGCAGTTCTTC.